This T cell receptor beta chain emerged from a study of T cells after yellow fever vaccination. CDR3 length equals 15 residues. The V gene end was trimmed by 6 bases and the J gene end by 3 bases; junction bases not matched to a gene: 6. Germline CDR1 reads MNHNS; CDR2 reads SASEGT. Ten or more counts support this clonotype. 5'RACE template switching produced TCR cDNA carrying a universal primer site and UMIs. One entry per CDR3 protein, called by TCRdb with MiXCR from the 5' RACE reads. The sample includes some 350,000 distinct CDR3 sequences, 3% to 4.5% of them seen just once. The sequencing here drew on PBMCs, taken 5 days after the yellow fever booster vaccination. The receptor was derived from a man aged 18 to 30 who received the YFV17D yellow fever vaccine. V gene TRBV6-1 combines with J gene TRBJ2-1; the match to TRBD1 covers 9 bases. CDR3 nucleotide sequence: TGTGCCAGCAGAGCGGGACAGGGTAACTACAATGAGCAGTTCTTC. Translated: CASRAGQGNYNEQFF.